Each of the 24 T cell receptor beta chains below was sequenced from the same sample in a study of cytomegalovirus exposure and HLA in healthy donors (dated by TCRdb to the late 2010s). The library was produced with the immunoSEQ multiplex PCR assay. The multiplex PCR relied on a mix of 60 forward primers for TCR Vbeta segments and 13 reverse primers for TCR Jbeta segments. TCRdb took this table from immuneACCESS and kept in-frame rearrangements with V and J called. Such tables lack part of the clones; where checked against another copy, unresolved V genes explain under half of the gap, and the rest is unexplained. This sample gives about 110,000 clones in total; 65% of them show up just once. The ten largest clones capture about 3.8% of the sample. Specimen: PBMCs. These TCRs come from a man aged 25 to 45 in good health and CMV-seropositive.

The chain combines TRBV7-2 with TRBJ2-1, with 7 bases fitting TRBD1. Unmatched junction bases numbered 12, after V lost 1 base and J lost 9 bases. The length of the CDR3 is 16 residues. The V gene's germline CDR1 is SGHTA and CDR2 FQGNSA. The CDR3 sequence: CASSLGLGGANSEQFF. CDR3 coding DNA: TGTGCCAGCAGCTTAGGTTTAGGGGGCGCGAATTCTGAGCAGTTCTTC.

This clone was recorded a few times. The gene calls are TRBV11-2 and TRBJ1-2; no reliable D call. The CDR3 has 11 residues. Germline CDR1 and CDR2: SGHAT and FQNNGV. Between the trimmed V and J ends, which lost 4 bases and 6 bases, there was a span of 6 bases. DNA for the CDR3: TGTGCCAGCAGCTCCCTAAATGGCTACACCTTC. This translates into CASSSLNGYTF.

This clone is a singleton in its sample. The rearrangement links TRBV18 to TRBJ2-2; D is uncertain. Germline loops: CDR1 KGHSH, CDR2 LQKENI. The ends were cut back, 2 bases at V and 1 base at J, with 8 bases in the middle. There are 15 residues in the CDR3. This CDR3 is CASSPATENTGELFF. The CDR3 DNA follows: TGTGCCAGCTCACCAGCAACAGAGAACACCGGGGAGCTGTTTTTT.

The chain recombines TRBV11-3 with TRBJ1-1; D is perhaps TRBD1 (6 bases). The germline V gene has CDR1 SGHNT and CDR2 YENEEA. The CDR3 contains 14 residues. With 5 bases removed from V and 1 base from J, the gap between germline ends came to 11 bases. This chain's CDR3 is CASSHIGGNTEAFF. DNA for the CDR3: TGTGCCAGCAGCCATATAGGGGGGAACACTGAAGCTTTCTTT.

The J gene is TRBJ1-2, the V gene TRBV13; no firm D call. The V end was cut by 6 bases, the J end by 4 bases, with 21 bases between. The germline gives CDR1 PRHDT, CDR2 FYEKMQ (reference sequence). The CDR3 covers 16 residues. The CDR3: CASSRHPGERGYGYTF. The CDR3 DNA is TGTGCCAGCAGTCGCCACCCCGGAGAGCGTGGCTATGGCTACACCTTC.

This clone was seen a handful of times. The CDR3 is CASSNGLAGLLVDTQYF. CDR3 in DNA: TGCGCCAGCAGCAACGGACTAGCGGGGTTATTGGTAGATACGCAGTATTTT. This chain connects TRBV5-1 to TRBJ2-3; 12 bases align to TRBD2. V lost 4 bases to trimming and J lost 5 bases; unmatched junction nucleotides: 11. CDR3 size: 17 residues. Germline V gene sequence: CDR1 SGHRS, CDR2 YFSETQ.

The chain uses TRBV14 and TRBJ1-1; D is unresolved. V was trimmed by 0 bases and J by 8 bases, leaving 19 bases between them. This CDR3 contains 16 residues. The germline V gene has CDR1 SGHDN and CDR2 FVKESK. CDR3: CASSQEFSVAGREAFF. The DNA for the CDR3 is TGTGCCAGCAGCCAAGAGTTCTCAGTTGCCGGGAGGGAAGCTTTCTTT.

This chain connects TRBV7-8 to TRBJ1-6; 11 bases map to TRBD1. Germline lookup yields CDR1 SGHVS and CDR2 FQNEAQ. The CDR3 has 18 amino acids. V gave up 2 bases and J gave up 3 bases; unmatched junction bases: 6. The CDR3, as DNA: TGTGCCAGCAGCTTACTTACCGGGACAGGGGGCTATAATTCACCCCTCCACTTT. Its protein is CASSLLTGTGGYNSPLHF. The variable domain in full, completed from reference TRBV7-8 and TRBJ1-6, reads GAGVSQSPRYKVAKRGQDVALRCDPISGHVSLFWYQQALGQGPEFLTYFQNEAQLDKSGLPSDRFFAERPEGSVSTLKIQRTQQEDSAVYLCASSLLTGTGGYNSPLHFGNGTRLTVT.

This clone counts as medium-sized. The chain uses TRBV4-2 and TRBJ2-3; possible D gene TRBD2, 6 bases. The CDR3 is 14 amino acids. CDR1 LGHNA and CDR2 YNFKEQ come from the germline V gene. With 1 base removed from V and 3 bases from J, the gap between germline ends came to 8 bases. CDR3 region: CASSQAGVTDTQYF. The CDR3, as DNA: TGTGCCAGCAGCCAAGCGGGGGTTACAGATACGCAGTATTTT.

The V gene is TRBV7-8, the J gene TRBJ2-1; 8 positions match TRBD1. This CDR3 region has 16 residues. Germline CDR1 and CDR2: SGHVS and FQNEAQ. J gave up 6 bases and V 8 bases, and 15 bases lay outside the gene matches. This CDR3 is CASQRTRTGTFNEQFF. CDR3 in DNA: TGTGCCAGCCAGAGAACGCGGACAGGGACGTTCAATGAGCAGTTCTTC.

CDR3 sequence (DNA): TGTGCCAGCTCACCCGGGGAGGGATTAGGCTCACCCCTCCACTTT. The encoded protein is CASSPGEGLGSPLHF. The rearrangement joins TRBV18 to TRBJ1-6; no definite D call. Trimming left V 3 bases short and J 10 bases short, with 16 bases between. CDR1 is KGHSH and CDR2 is LQKENI in the germline V gene. There are 15 residues in the CDR3.

The genes are TRBV9 and TRBJ2-3; TRBD2 matches 7 bases. The CDR3 contains 17 residues. Germline trimming cut 3 bases from V and 2 bases from J; bases unmatched to any gene: 12. Germline CDR1 and CDR2: SGDLS and YYNGEE. CDR3 residues: CASSAMGGSHFTDTQYF. The CDR3, as DNA: TGTGCCAGCAGCGCCATGGGAGGGTCTCATTTCACAGATACGCAGTATTTT.

The rearrangement joins TRBV6-5 to TRBJ2-5, with D tentatively TRBD1 (5 bases). The CDR3 is 12 residues long. Trimming removed 5 bases from V and 9 bases from J, with 13 bases in between. Germline lookup yields CDR1 MNHEY and CDR2 SVGAGI. In nucleotides, the CDR3 is TGTGCCAGCAGTCCCGGACACCTCGCCCAGTACTTC. Translation gives CASSPGHLAQYF.

The chain couples TRBV5-8 to TRBJ1-1; a weak D match, TRBD1 (6 bases). The V gene's germline CDR1 is SGHTS and CDR2 YDEGEE. This CDR3 region has 15 residues. Between the trimmed V and J ends, which lost 3 bases and 0 bases, there was a span of 12 bases. The CDR3 nucleotides read TGTGCCAGCAGCTACGGACAGAGGTTGAACACTGAAGCTTTCTTT. Protein: CASSYGQRLNTEAFF.

Comment on this clone: Compared with germline, one end of the junction differs, possibly owing to a read error. The V call is TRBV7-9, the J call TRBJ2-1; D is possibly TRBD1 (6 bases). There are 14 residues in the CDR3. Germline CDR1 reads SEHNR; CDR2 reads FQNEAQ (reference sequence). DNA of the CDR3: TGTGCCAGCAGCGGAGGCGGTAGGGGGAATGAGCGGTTCTTC. It yields the protein CASSGGGRGNERFF.

The chain has TRBV6-6 and TRBJ2-5, with a weak D call TRBD1 (6 bases). Trimming took off 4 bases at V and 5 bases at J, with 14 bases between the two ends. Germline CDR1 MNHNY, CDR2 SVGAGI (reference sequence). The length of the CDR3 is 14 residues. CDR3 in amino acids: CASSFISGEETQYF. The CDR3 nucleotides are TGTGCCAGCAGTTTTATCTCAGGGGAGGAGACCCAGTACTTC.

This clone was recorded a few times. The chain couples TRBV6-1 to TRBJ2-5, with a tentative D call TRBD2 (7 bases). This CDR3 comprises 15 residues. Germline CDR1 and CDR2: MNHNS and SASEGT. The V and J ends lost 2 bases and 3 bases respectively, with 13 bases between them. The CDR3 DNA sequence: TGTGCCAGCAGTGAACTAGGGGGAGGGGAAGAGACCCAGTACTTC. Protein sequence: CASSELGGGEETQYF.

The chain uses TRBV5-8 and TRBJ1-2, with unresolved D. The length of the CDR3 is 20 residues. Looked up from germline, CDR1 is SGHTS and CDR2 is YDEGEE. V lost 4 bases, J lost 0 bases, and 28 bases lay in between. The CDR3 here is CASSLTVWAKNPRANYGYTF. CDR3 nucleotides: TGTGCCAGCAGCCTAACCGTCTGGGCGAAAAATCCTCGTGCTAACTATGGCTACACCTTC. Variable domain in full (rest from reference TRBV5-8 and TRBJ1-2): EAGVTQSPTHLIKTRGQQATLRCSPISGHTSVYWYQQALGLGLQFLLWYDEGEERNRGNFPPRFSGRQFPNYSSELNVNALELEDSALYLCASSLTVWAKNPRANYGYTFGSGTRLTVV.

The chain joins TRBV19 to TRBJ2-5, with D hard to call. CDR3 size: 12 residues. V was pared by 3 bases and J by 5 bases, with 7 bases between. Germline V gene data show CDR1 as LNHDA and CDR2 as SQIVND (reference sequence). This CDR3 is CASSMQRETQYF. Here the CDR3 DNA reads TGTGCCAGTAGTATGCAGAGGGAGACCCAGTACTTC.

This clone turned up a few times. The rearrangement links TRBV29-1 to TRBJ1-2; tentatively, D is TRBD1 (6 bases). Trimming shortened V by 7 bases and J by 1 base, and 10 bases separated the two germline ends. The CDR3 has 12 amino acids. The germline gives CDR1 SQVTM, CDR2 ANQGSEA. CDR3 nucleotides: TGCAGCGCGGTGGACAGTAACTATGGCTACACCTTC. Protein product: CSAVDSNYGYTF. Variable domain in full (rest from reference TRBV29-1 and TRBJ1-2): SAVISQKPSRDICQRGTSLTIQCQVDSQVTMMFWYRQQPGQSLTLIATANQGSEATYESGFVIDKFPISRPNLTFSTLTVSNMSPEDSSIYLCSAVDSNYGYTFGSGTRLTVV.

The chain joins TRBV6-6 to TRBJ1-1; no firm D call. The germline V gene has CDR1 MNHNY and CDR2 SVGAGI (reference sequence). This CDR3 has 11 amino acids. Trimming left V 5 bases short and J 3 bases short, with 4 bases between. The CDR3 protein is CASSLDTEAFF. CDR3 in DNA: TGTGCCAGCAGTCTTGACACTGAAGCTTTCTTT.

V and J are TRBV27 and TRBJ2-5; the match to TRBD2 covers 13 bases. V shed 4 bases, J shed 5 bases, and the junction held 4 bases outside the gene matches. Germline V gives CDR1 MNHEY, CDR2 SMNVEV (reference sequence). CDR3 length equals 15 residues. The CDR3 here is CASSSLGLAGETQYF. The DNA of the CDR3 is TGTGCCAGCAGTTCCCTGGGACTAGCGGGGGAGACCCAGTACTTC.

This clone was counted a single time. The gene calls are TRBV11-3 and TRBJ2-5; TRBD1 aligns across 9 bases. The J call could be wrong; TRBJ2-7 is a better fit for the DNA end. The CDR3 runs 14 residues. CDR1 is SGHNT, CDR2 YENEEA, per germline. CDR3 in DNA: TGTGCCAGCAGCCCATGGACAGGGGCATACGAGCAGTACTTC. This translates into CASSPWTGAYEQYF.

The gene calls are TRBV7-8 and TRBJ2-3, with 11 positions matching TRBD2. V gave up 2 bases and J gave up 4 bases; unmatched junction bases: 5. Germline-derived CDR1 and CDR2 are SGHVS and FQNEAQ. There are 16 residues in the CDR3. This CDR3 is CASSLSIAGGADTQYF. As DNA, the CDR3 is TGTGCCAGCAGCTTAAGTATAGCGGGGGGGGCAGATACGCAGTATTTT.